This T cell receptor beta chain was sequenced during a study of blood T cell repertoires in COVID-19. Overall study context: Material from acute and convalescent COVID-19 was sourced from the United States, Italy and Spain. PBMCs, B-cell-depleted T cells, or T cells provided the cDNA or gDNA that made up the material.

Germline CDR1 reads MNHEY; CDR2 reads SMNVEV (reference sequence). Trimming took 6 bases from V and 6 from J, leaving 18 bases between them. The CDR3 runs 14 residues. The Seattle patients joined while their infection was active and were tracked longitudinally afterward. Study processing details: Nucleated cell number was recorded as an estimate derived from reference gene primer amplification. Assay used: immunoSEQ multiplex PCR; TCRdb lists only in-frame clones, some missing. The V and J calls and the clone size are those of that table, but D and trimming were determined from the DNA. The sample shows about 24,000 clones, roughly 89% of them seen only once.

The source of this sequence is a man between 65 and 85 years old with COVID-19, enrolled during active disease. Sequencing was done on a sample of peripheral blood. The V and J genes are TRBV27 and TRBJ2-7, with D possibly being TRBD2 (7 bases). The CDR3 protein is CASSPGLDRLEQYF. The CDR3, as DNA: TGTGCCAGCAGCCCCGGACTAGACAGGCTCGAGCAGTACTTC.